The source of this TCR beta chain is a study of shared clonotypes between healthy human individuals. The CDR3 has 14 amino acids. The germline V and J ends were trimmed by 2 bases and 8 bases, with 16 bases remaining between them. CDR1 and CDR2 (germline): SGHTA, FQGNSA. Note on this clone: What it binds is not known.

Study conclusions and caveats: Though the depth was large, rarefaction showed that sorted-subset sequencing was incomplete. In this cohort, only blood was sampled, and tissue repertoires likely differ.

Data came from immunoSEQ multiplex PCR; TCRdb stores just in-frame clones and leaves some out. The sample lists millions of clones; roughly 94% were seen once. CD45RA+ naive and CD45RA-negative memory subsets were separated from CD4+ cells. The receptor comes from a man between 18 and 29 years old in good health. J is TRBJ2-7 and V is TRBV7-2; D is possibly TRBD1 (5 bases). The sequencing sample was made of naive CD4+ T cells sorted from blood. Stated subset: CD45RA+ positively selected. The CDR3 here is CASSLPQAGKKQYF. CDR3 nucleotide sequence: TGTGCCAGCAGCTTACCTCAAGCAGGGAAGAAGCAGTACTTC.